These T cell receptor beta chains were read from a single sample in a study of T cells in Graves' hyperthyroidism and ophthalmopathy. One entry per CDR3 protein, called by TCRdb with MiXCR from the multiplex PCR reads. The sample includes 380,000 or so distinct CDR3 sequences, roughly 13% of them seen just once. Material for sequencing was blood. The receptors stem from a man between 25 and 39 years old with Graves' hyperthyroidism that later progressed to Graves' ophthalmopathy. Both conserved end residues are part of each CDR3. The order of the fields is J gene, V gene, clone size, D gene, CDR3 DNA, CDR3 protein. The D gene is left open where the match is weak. Clone size appears in some rows only: once, few, many, or a class for an expanded clone.

TRBJ1-2 TRBV4-1 NA NA TGCGCCAGCAGCCAAGGGGCCTCGGAGGTCTATGGCTACACCTTC CASSQGASEVYGYTF
TRBJ2-5 TRBV7-9 NA TRBD1 TGTGCCAGCAGCCCTGGGACAGGGGAAGTAGAGACCCAGTACTTC CASSPGTGEVETQYF
TRBJ2-7 TRBV12-3/TRBV12-4 many NA TGTGCCAGCAGTCCCGGAGGAGTTCTGGCCTACGAGCAGTACTTC CASSPGGVLAYEQYF
TRBJ2-3 TRBV19 NA NA TGTGCCACCCGGAGGTCGGATACGCAGTATTTT CATRRSDTQYF
TRBJ1-6 TRBV20-1 few NA TGCAGTGCTAGGTCAGATTTAAGGTCAAGGAATTCACCCCTCCACTTT CSARSDLRSRNSPLHF
TRBJ2-5 TRBV11-2 many TRBD2 TGTGCCAGCAGCCCGGGAGGACTAGCGGGGGGGTCACAAGAGACCCAGTACTTC CASSPGGLAGGSQETQYF
TRBJ1-2 TRBV12-3/TRBV12-4 many NA TGTGCCAGCAGTTTCCGGAGGGGCTATGGCTACACCTTC CASSFRRGYGYTF
TRBJ2-7 TRBV16 many NA TGTGCCAGCAGCCAATTGGGGTTCTACGAGCAGTACTTC CASSQLGFYEQYF
TRBJ2-7 TRBV30 many TRBD1 TGTGCCTGGAGTACACTGGGACAGGGGAGCTACGAGCAGTACTTC CAWSTLGQGSYEQYF
TRBJ2-5 TRBV12-3/TRBV12-4 many TRBD2 TGTGCCAGCAGATGGGGGGGGTCACAAGAGACCCAGTACTTC CASRWGGSQETQYF
TRBJ1-2 TRBV20-1 many TRBD1 TGCAGTGCTCCCTTGGCAGGGGGCGATAACTATGGCTACACCTTC CSAPLAGGDNYGYTF
TRBJ1-5 TRBV10-1 few NA TGCGCCAGCAGTGACGGGGTGGGTCAGCCCCAGCATTTT CASSDGVGQPQHF
TRBJ2-5 TRBV20-1 many TRBD2 TGCAGTGCTAGAGTCCGACCCCGACTAGCGGGGTGGGAGACCCAGTACTTC CSARVRPRLAGWETQYF
TRBJ2-6 TRBV18 NA NA TGTGCCAGCTCACCACCGGCGGAGGGGGCCAACGTCCTGACTTTC CASSPPAEGANVLTF
TRBJ1-1 TRBV30 many NA TGTGCCTGGACTAGGACAGCGAACACTGAAGCTTTCTTT CAWTRTANTEAFF
TRBJ1-6 TRBV28 NA NA TGTGCCAGCAGTTATGCGCCTGGACTACCCCTCCACTTT CASSYAPGLPLHF
TRBJ2-4 TRBV5-1 NA NA TGCGCCAGCAGCTTCGACGGAGCCAAAAACATTCAGTACTTC CASSFDGAKNIQYF
TRBJ2-3 TRBV11-3 few TRBD2 TGTGCCAGCAGTTCCAGCGGGGGGGCGGTTAAAGATACGCAGTATTTT CASSSSGGAVKDTQYF
TRBJ1-2 TRBV12-3/TRBV12-4 few NA TGTGCCAGCAGTTTGATGGGGGTTGCCTATGGCTACACCTTC CASSLMGVAYGYTF
TRBJ2-2 TRBV28 many NA TGTGCCAGCAGCCGGTTTGTTACCAGAAACACCGGGGAGCTGTTTTTT CASSRFVTRNTGELFF
TRBJ2-7 TRBV5-6 many NA TGTGCCAGCAGCTTTAAGCAGGGCCTCGAGCAGTACTTC CASSFKQGLEQYF
TRBJ2-1 TRBV9 few TRBD2 TGTGCCAGCAGCGCTAGCGGGGGGGCCTCCTACAATGAGCAGTTCTTC CASSASGGASYNEQFF
TRBJ1-1 TRBV7-3 many NA TGTGCCAGCAGCCTAACACCGGGCCTACGGAACACTGAAGCTTTCTTT CASSLTPGLRNTEAFF